The T cell receptor beta chain under discussion was sequenced for a study of shared clonotypes between healthy human individuals. Here immunoSEQ multiplex PCR was the method, and the copy in TCRdb shows in-frame clones only, minus some. The table shows millions of clones, with approximately 95% occurring only once. Germline V gives CDR1 GTSNPN, CDR2 SVGIG (reference sequence). This CDR3 has 15 residues. V was pared by 4 bases and J by 2 bases, with 6 bases of the junction left unmatched. Material: naive CD4+ T cells sorted from blood. Specified subset: CD45RA+ positively selected. This chain uses TRBV30 with TRBJ1-3, with TRBD1 matching 9 bases. This TCR was sampled from a man aged 18 to 30 in good health. DNA of the CDR3: TGTGCCTGGAACGGACAGGGGACGACTGGAAACACCATATATTTT. Encoded protein: CAWNGQGTTGNTIYF.